This passage covers 13 T cell receptor beta chains from one sample sequenced in a study of siplizumab effects on memory and regulatory T cells. The table came from immunoSEQ multiplex PCR; TCRdb's copy has only in-frame clones and leaves some out. The sample shows roughly 97,000 clones, over 90% of them seen only once. The sequencing input was Tregs sorted from blood. All receptors derive from a human donor in good health.

This clone rates as medium-sized. This sequence joins TRBV9 and TRBJ1-2; the match to TRBD1 covers 7 bases. CDR1 and CDR2 from the germline V gene are SGDLS and YYNGEE. The J segment lost 8 bases and the V segment lost 2 bases, leaving 12 bases of the junction unmatched. The CDR3 length is 15 residues. The CDR3, as DNA: TGTGCCAGCAGCGTGATAGATACCCAGGGGGTCGGCTACACCTTC. The encoded protein is CASSVIDTQGVGYTF.

V usage is TRBV9 and J usage is TRBJ2-5, with unresolved D. The germline gives CDR1 SGDLS, CDR2 YYNGEE. The CDR3 runs to 13 residues. Trimming stripped 2 bases from V and 2 bases from J, with 7 bases between. In DNA, the CDR3 is TGTGCCAGCAGCGTCGCCCTTCAAGAGACCCAGTACTTC. Amino acid sequence: CASSVALQETQYF.

The rearrangement joins TRBV11-1 to TRBJ2-1; D not resolved. CDR3 length: 17 residues. Between the trimmed V and J ends, which lost 4 bases and 7 bases, there was a span of 23 bases. Germline V gene lookup returns CDR1 SGHAT and CDR2 FQDESV (reference sequence). In nucleotides, the CDR3 is TGTGCCAGCAGCTCGACCGCGTTCGCCACCTTAGCAAATGAGCAGTTCTTC. Translated, it gives CASSSTAFATLANEQFF.

The rearrangement joins TRBV15 to TRBJ1-2, with 7 nucleotides matching TRBD1. The CDR3 loop spans 13 amino acids. V was clipped by 3 bases and J by 7 bases; unmatched bases: 5. Per the germline V gene, CDR1 is LNHNV and CDR2 is YYDKDF (reference sequence). The CDR3 loop is CATSSTGVAGYTF. The CDR3 DNA reads TGTGCCACCAGCAGTACAGGGGTAGCTGGCTACACCTTC.

This clone is a singleton in its sample. This sequence joins TRBV7-6 and TRBJ2-6, with D perhaps TRBD1 (5 bases). Trimming removed 3 bases at V and 1 base at J, with 7 bases between. This CDR3 comprises 15 residues. CDR1 and CDR2 from the germline V gene are SGHVS and FNYEAQ. In nucleotides, the CDR3 is TGTGCCAGCAGCTTCCAGGGATCTGGGGCCAACGTCCTGACTTTC. Protein product: CASSFQGSGANVLTF.

The chain joins TRBV5-6 to TRBJ2-5; D not certain. Trimming stripped 0 bases from V and 11 bases from J, with 17 bases between. The CDR3 sequence is 14 residues long. Germline V gives CDR1 SGHDT, CDR2 YYEEEE. As DNA, the CDR3 is TGTGCCAGCAGCTTGGCGTCGGGTCGGAGAGAGCAGTACTTC. Residues: CASSLASGRREQYF.

This chain uses TRBV15 with TRBJ2-1, with TRBD2 matching over 7 bases. The CDR3 covers 16 residues. Germline CDR1 and CDR2: LNHNV and YYDKDF (reference sequence). Losses at the gene ends were 1 base for V and 6 bases for J; bases not matched to a gene: 9. CDR3 protein: CATSRVGGSTGNEQFF. Written as DNA, the CDR3 is TGTGCCACCAGCAGAGTAGGCGGGAGTACCGGCAATGAGCAGTTCTTC.

This sequence joins TRBV5-8 and TRBJ2-1, with a weak D call TRBD2 (7 bases). The V end lost 0 bases, the J end lost 3 bases, and 22 bases lay between the germline ends. Germline V CDR1 and CDR2: SGHTS, YDEGEE. The CDR3 is made up of 19 amino acids. The CDR3 DNA reads as TGTGCCAGCAGCTTGGCCGGGGGCGGGAGCCGAAAGTTCTACAATGAGCAGTTCTTC. Translation gives CASSLAGGGSRKFYNEQFF.

The chain combines TRBV25-1 with TRBJ2-3; 14 bases fit TRBD2. Germline CDR1 and CDR2: MGHDK and SYGVNS. V was pared by 4 bases and J by 4 bases, with 4 bases of the junction left unmatched. CDR3 length: 16 amino acids. CDR3 residues: CASSGGLAGGADTQYF. CDR3 bases: TGTGCCAGCAGTGGCGGACTAGCGGGAGGCGCAGATACGCAGTATTTT.

This clone was seen just once. V gene TRBV6-1 combines with J gene TRBJ1-2; tentative D call: TRBD1 (5 bases). The ends were cut back, 6 bases at V and 1 base at J, with 15 bases in the middle. CDR1 and CDR2 from the germline V gene are MNHNS and SASEGT. CDR3 size: 15 residues. The CDR3: CASSLRGDYNYGYTF. CDR3 sequence (DNA): TGTGCCAGCAGCCTCCGGGGGGATTATAACTATGGCTACACCTTC.

The V and J genes are TRBV18 and TRBJ2-1, with unresolved D. Germline V CDR1 and CDR2: KGHSH, LQKENI. This CDR3 has 12 residues. The V gene lost 0 bases and the J gene lost 9 bases, with 6 bases spanning the gap. The CDR3 nucleotides read TGTGCCAGCTCACCACCGGTCGGTGAGCAGTTCTTC. Translating gives CASSPPVGEQFF.

The genes are TRBV29-1 and TRBJ2-1; tentatively, D is TRBD1 (8 bases). Between the trimmed V and J ends, which lost 7 bases and 13 bases, there was a span of 17 bases. The germline CDR1 and CDR2 sequences are SQVTM and ANQGSEA. This CDR3 contains 11 residues. CDR3 region: CSAGGGTGQFF. The DNA of the CDR3 is TGCAGCGCGGGAGGCGGGACAGGTCAGTTCTTC.

Remarks on this clone: Compared with germline, one end of the junction differs, possibly owing to a read error. This sequence joins TRBV7-7 and TRBJ2-1; TRBD2 aligns across 7 bases. CDR1 and CDR2 from the germline V gene are SSHAT and FNYEAQ (reference sequence). The CDR3 is made up of 15 amino acids. The CDR3 nucleotides read TGTGCTAGCAGCTTACGGGCGGGAGTCAGCAATGAGCAGTTCTTC. Protein: CASSLRAGVSNEQFF.